Below, 4 T cell receptor beta chains from the same sample are listed, as sequenced in a study of T cell responses to AZD1222 COVID-19 vaccine. Produced via immunoSEQ multiplex PCR; TCRdb's table is partial and in-frame only. The data show tens of thousands of clones, around 90% seen once. The specimen was peripheral blood, collected on day 0 of AZD1222 vaccination. The receptors stem from an adult in good health.

The CDR3 sequence: CASSFTRVQYF. In DNA form, the CDR3 reads TGTGCCAGCAGTTTTACGAGGGTCCAGTACTTC. The genes are TRBV12-3 or TRBV12-4 and TRBJ2-5; TRBD2 might be the D (5 bases). This CDR3 is built from 11 residues. Trimming pared 3 bases from V and 10 bases from J, leaving 9 bases between.

The rearrangement uses TRBV4-1 and TRBJ2-6, with unresolved D. V was shortened by 1 base and J by 0 bases, with 4 bases between the two germline ends. CDR3 size: 15 residues. Germline CDR1 MGHRA, CDR2 YSYEKL. CDR3 loop: CASSQGDSGANVLTF. CDR3 DNA: TGCGCCAGCAGCCAAGGGGACTCTGGGGCCAACGTCCTGACTTTC.

This chain uses TRBV7-6 with TRBJ2-1; no firm D call. V dropped 5 bases and J dropped 0 bases, with 17 bases sitting between them. The germline V gene encodes CDR1 SGHVS and CDR2 FNYEAQ. CDR3 length equals 17 residues. CDR3 DNA: TGTGCCAGCAGCGCCAGATCGGACGTTAGCTCCTACAATGAGCAGTTCTTC. Residues: CASSARSDVSSYNEQFF. Full variable domain (rest looked up from reference TRBV7-6 and TRBJ2-1): GAGVSQSPRYKVTKRGQDVALRCDPISGHVSLYWYRQALGQGPEFLTYFNYEAQQDKSGLPNDRFSAERPEGSISTLTIQRTEQRDSAMYRCASSARSDVSSYNEQFFGPGTRLTVL.

The chain uses TRBV6-4 and TRBJ2-7, with TRBD2 matching over 7 bases. The CDR3 length is 11 residues. The germline V gene encodes CDR1 MRHNA and CDR2 SNTAGT. V was clipped by 9 bases and J by 4 bases; unmatched bases: 3. The CDR3 DNA sequence: TGTGCCAGGCTGGGGGGGTACGAGCAGTACTTC. This codes for CARLGGYEQYF.